This T cell receptor beta chain derives from a study of molecular identifiers for immune sequencing clone quantification. Trimming took 0 bases from V and 2 from J; bases not matched to a gene: 4. This CDR3 has 15 amino acids. The germline gives CDR1 LGHDT, CDR2 YNNKEL (reference sequence). TCRdb reanalysed the PCR reads using MiXCR and keeps one entry per CDR3 protein. The table has about 97,000 distinct CDR3 sequences, around 30% seen once. The sample taken for sequencing was naive CD8+ T cells from blood, with Jurkat cell RNA spiked in. Regarding subset: FACS-sorted CD8+CD4-CCR7+CD45RA+ naive T cells. This TCR came from a human donor in good health. Some libraries in this study had Jurkat cell RNA spiked in. The rearrangement joins TRBV3-1 to TRBJ2-7; 7 bases fit TRBD2. DNA of the CDR3: TGTGCCAGCAGCCAAGACGGACTAGGGGCCTACGAGCAGTACTTC. Its translation is CASSQDGLGAYEQYF.